This T cell receptor (beta chain) comes out of a study of cytomegalovirus exposure and HLA in healthy donors. Study-wide findings and caveats: The authors listed around 150 TCR beta chains as cytomegalovirus-associated. A later look showed TCR association rates differing by HLA locus, highest for DRB1 and lowest for HLA-C.

Researchers ran the PCR with 60 Vbeta and 13 Jbeta primers. The table came from immunoSEQ multiplex PCR; TCRdb's copy has only in-frame clones and leaves some out. Of roughly 130,000 clones detected, 80% appear once; the ten largest clones hold 1%. Donors likely had unrecorded immune exposures despite being nominally healthy when sampled. The CDR3 runs 15 residues. Germline assignment: CDR1 MNHNS and CDR2 SASEGT. Trimming took 3 bases from V and 9 from J; bases not matched to a gene: 7. About this clone: Its antigen remains unknown.

The sample taken for sequencing was PBMCs. This TCR was sampled from a man in his forties in good health and CMV-seronegative. The chain combines TRBV6-1 with TRBJ1-6, with 8 nucleotides matching TRBD1. CDR3 in DNA: TGTGCCAGCAGTGACAGGGGGCCGGTTCTTTCACCCCTCCACTTT. Its protein product is CASSDRGPVLSPLHF.